The source of this T cell receptor beta chain is a study of blood T cell repertoires in COVID-19. Study background: Acute and convalescent COVID-19 samples came from the United States, Italy and Spain. PBMCs, B-cell-depleted T cells, or T cells provided the cDNA or gDNA that made up the material.

Original analysis: Amplifying reference gene primers gave estimates of nucleated cell counts. Sequenced by immunoSEQ multiplex PCR; TCRdb stores in-frame clones only, minus some. V and J calls and clone size come straight from that table; D and trimming were deduced from the DNA. There are 35,000 to 50,000 clones in the sample; roughly four fifths occur only once, and around 24% lies in the top ten. CDR3 length: 16 residues. The germline V gene encodes CDR1 LGHNA and CDR2 YNFKEQ. V was pared by 4 bases and J by 9 bases, with 13 bases of the junction left unmatched. This TCR was recovered from a human donor with acute or convalescent COVID-19. The donor label of this sample is uncertain. V usage is TRBV4-2 and J usage is TRBJ2-1; 9 positions agree with TRBD2. What was sequenced was peripheral blood. The CDR3 loop reads CASSRTPNSGGVEQFF. CDR3 nucleotide sequence: TGTGCCAGCAGCCGAACTCCAAATAGCGGGGGAGTTGAGCAGTTCTTC.